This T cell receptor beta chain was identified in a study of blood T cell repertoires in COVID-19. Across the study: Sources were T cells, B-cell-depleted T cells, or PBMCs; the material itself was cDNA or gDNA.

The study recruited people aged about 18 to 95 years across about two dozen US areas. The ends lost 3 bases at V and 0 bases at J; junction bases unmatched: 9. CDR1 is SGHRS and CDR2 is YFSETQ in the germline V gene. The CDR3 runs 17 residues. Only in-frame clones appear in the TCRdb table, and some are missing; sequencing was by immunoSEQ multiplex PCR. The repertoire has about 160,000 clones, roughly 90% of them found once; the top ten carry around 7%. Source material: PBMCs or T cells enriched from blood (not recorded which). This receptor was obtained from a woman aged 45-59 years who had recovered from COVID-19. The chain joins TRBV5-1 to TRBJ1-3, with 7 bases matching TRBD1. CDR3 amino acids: CASSSDRLSISGNTIYF. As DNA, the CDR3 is TGCGCCAGCAGCTCGGACAGGCTTTCCATCTCTGGAAACACCATATATTTT.